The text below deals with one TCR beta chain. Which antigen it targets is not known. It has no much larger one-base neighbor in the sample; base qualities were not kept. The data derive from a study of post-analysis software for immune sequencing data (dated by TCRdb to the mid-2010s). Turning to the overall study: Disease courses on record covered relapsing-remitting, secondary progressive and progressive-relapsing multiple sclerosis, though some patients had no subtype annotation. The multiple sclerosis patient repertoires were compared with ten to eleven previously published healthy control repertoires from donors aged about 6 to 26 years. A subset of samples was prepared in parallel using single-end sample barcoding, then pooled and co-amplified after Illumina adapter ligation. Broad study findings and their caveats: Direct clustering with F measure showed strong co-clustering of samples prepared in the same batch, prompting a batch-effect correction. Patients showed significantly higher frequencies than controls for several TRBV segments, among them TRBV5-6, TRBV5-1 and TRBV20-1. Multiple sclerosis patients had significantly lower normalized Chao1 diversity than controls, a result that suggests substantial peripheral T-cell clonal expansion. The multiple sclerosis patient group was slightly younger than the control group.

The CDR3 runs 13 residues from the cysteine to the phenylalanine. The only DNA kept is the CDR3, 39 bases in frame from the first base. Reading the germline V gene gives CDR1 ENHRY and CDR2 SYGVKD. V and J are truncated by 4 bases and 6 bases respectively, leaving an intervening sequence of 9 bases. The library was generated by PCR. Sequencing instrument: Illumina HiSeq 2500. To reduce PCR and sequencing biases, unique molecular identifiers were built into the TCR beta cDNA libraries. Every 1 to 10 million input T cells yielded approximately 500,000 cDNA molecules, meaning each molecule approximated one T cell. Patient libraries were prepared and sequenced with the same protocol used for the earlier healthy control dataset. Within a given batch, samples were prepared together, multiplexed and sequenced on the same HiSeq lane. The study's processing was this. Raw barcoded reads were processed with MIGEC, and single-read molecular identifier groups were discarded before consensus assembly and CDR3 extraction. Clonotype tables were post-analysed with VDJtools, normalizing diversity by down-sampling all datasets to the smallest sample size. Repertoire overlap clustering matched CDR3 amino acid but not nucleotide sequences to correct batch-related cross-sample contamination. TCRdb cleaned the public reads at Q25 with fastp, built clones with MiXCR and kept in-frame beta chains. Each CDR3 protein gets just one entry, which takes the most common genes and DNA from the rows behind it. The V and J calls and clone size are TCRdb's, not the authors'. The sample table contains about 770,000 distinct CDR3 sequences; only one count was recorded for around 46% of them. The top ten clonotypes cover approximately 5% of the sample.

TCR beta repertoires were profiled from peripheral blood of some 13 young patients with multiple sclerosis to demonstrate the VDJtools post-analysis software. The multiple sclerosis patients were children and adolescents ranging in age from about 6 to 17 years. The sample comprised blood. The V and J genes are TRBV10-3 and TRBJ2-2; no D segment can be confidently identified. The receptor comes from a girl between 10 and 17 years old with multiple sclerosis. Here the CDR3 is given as CAISGLKAGELFF. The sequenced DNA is TGTGCCATCAGTGGACTGAAGGCCGGGGAGCTGTTTTTT.